Shown below are 22 T cell receptor beta chains from a single sample sequenced in a study of blood T cell repertoires in COVID-19. The table came from immunoSEQ multiplex PCR; TCRdb's copy has only in-frame clones and leaves some out. This table has approximately 280,000 clones, around 85% appearing once. The sample taken for sequencing was peripheral blood. Receptors originate from a woman in her 70s with acute or convalescent COVID-19.

The V call is TRBV14, the J call TRBJ1-4; TRBD1 is a possible D gene (6 bases). The CDR3 is 15 amino acids. Trimming left V 4 bases short and J 11 bases short, with 20 bases between. CDR1 and CDR2 (germline): SGHDN, FVKESK. This chain's CDR3 is CASSPREYEGGKLFF. The CDR3 DNA reads TGTGCCAGCAGCCCGCGCGAATATGAGGGGGGGAAACTGTTTTTT.

This chain joins TRBV4-2 and TRBJ2-1, with D possibly matching TRBD2 (6 bases). This CDR3 region has 18 residues. Germline CDR1 LGHNA, CDR2 YNFKEQ. Deletions cut 4 bases from V and 0 bases from J, with 19 bases between. The CDR3 here is CASSLGTASAASYNEQFF. The CDR3 region has the DNA TGTGCCAGCAGCCTCGGGACCGCTAGCGCCGCCTCCTACAATGAGCAGTTCTTC.

This clone was seen a few times. The J gene is TRBJ2-2, the V gene TRBV15, with D perhaps TRBD2 (6 bases). This CDR3 contains 18 residues. The V gene lost 0 bases and the J gene lost 1 base, with 15 bases spanning the gap. Germline CDR1 reads LNHNV; CDR2 reads YYDKDF (reference sequence). As DNA, the CDR3 is TGTGCCACCAGCAGAGATCTCCGGGACTTTCAGAACACCGGGGAGCTGTTTTTT. This codes for CATSRDLRDFQNTGELFF.

The chain combines TRBV2 with TRBJ2-3; TRBD1 might be the D (6 bases). Germline assignment: CDR1 SNHLY and CDR2 FYNNEI. This CDR3 region has 15 residues. V lost 6 bases and J 0 bases, leaving 13 bases between the germline ends. The CDR3 sequence: CASRWTESSTDTQYF. In DNA, the CDR3 is TGTGCCAGCAGGTGGACAGAGTCTAGCACAGATACGCAGTATTTT.

The CDR3: CASSLSALQETQYF. The CDR3 DNA reads TGCGCCAGCAGCTTGTCAGCGCTCCAAGAGACCCAGTACTTC. The rearrangement uses TRBV5-1 and TRBJ2-5, with D uncertain. This CDR3 spans 14 amino acids. Germline values: CDR1 SGHRS, CDR2 YFSETQ. The V end lost 1 base, the J end lost 1 base, and 8 bases lay between the germline ends.

This chain's CDR3 is CSASLAAPNYGYTF. The CDR3 DNA reads as TGCAGTGCTAGTCTGGCGGCTCCAAACTATGGCTACACCTTC. This rearrangement joins TRBV20-1 to TRBJ1-2, with D unclear. The CDR3 loop spans 14 amino acids. CDR1 is DFQATT, CDR2 SNEGSKA, per germline (reference sequence). V dropped 3 bases and J dropped 2 bases, with 13 bases sitting between them.

The genes are TRBV6-5 and TRBJ2-2; D gene uncertain. The CDR3 is made up of 15 amino acids. The V gene lost 5 bases and the J gene lost 3 bases, with 13 bases spanning the gap. The V gene's germline CDR1 is MNHEY and CDR2 SVGAGI. The CDR3 bases are TGTGCCAGCAGTCAGCGAGGAAAGGACACCGGGGAGCTGTTTTTT. As protein: CASSQRGKDTGELFF.

J is TRBJ2-7 and V is TRBV5-1; the match to TRBD1 covers 8 bases. There are 15 residues in the CDR3. Germline V gives CDR1 SGHRS, CDR2 YFSETQ. The V and J ends lost 3 bases and 4 bases, in that order; junction bases with no gene match: 9. This CDR3 reads CASSWGDRSEYEQYF. The CDR3 coding sequence is TGCGCCAGCAGCTGGGGGGACAGGTCTGAGTACGAGCAGTACTTC.

The chain couples TRBV27 to TRBJ1-1; D may be TRBD1 (6 bases). The germline gives CDR1 MNHEY, CDR2 SMNVEV (reference sequence). CDR3 length: 15 amino acids. Trimming pared 6 bases from V and 4 bases from J, leaving 18 bases between. The CDR3 loop is CASSDRPLPPTEAFF. The CDR3, as DNA: TGTGCCAGCAGCGACAGGCCCCTTCCCCCCACTGAAGCTTTCTTT.

This chain uses TRBV18 with TRBJ2-1; the D gene is possibly TRBD1 (5 bases). The CDR3 extends over 15 amino acids. Trimming removed 0 bases at V and 8 bases at J, with 14 bases between. Germline-derived CDR1 and CDR2 are KGHSH and LQKENI. The CDR3 DNA reads as TGTGCCAGCTCACCACCTAAAATCTTCAGGGATGAGCAGTTCTTC. Protein: CASSPPKIFRDEQFF.

The DNA for the CDR3 is TGTGCCACCGAGACAGGGGCGGAGGGTCCCCAGCATTTT. Encoded protein: CATETGAEGPQHF. J is TRBJ1-5 and V is TRBV10-3; 8 bases are a match to TRBD1. Germline loops: CDR1 ENHRY, CDR2 SYGVKD. The ends lost 10 bases at V and 10 bases at J; junction bases unmatched: 12. There are 13 residues in the CDR3.

This CDR3 is CASSEAIRLGANYGYTF. The CDR3 region has the DNA TGTGCCAGCAGTGAAGCGATTCGGCTGGGAGCTAACTATGGCTACACCTTC. The chain recombines TRBV6-1 with TRBJ1-2; D gene ambiguous. The CDR3 is made up of 17 amino acids. Trimming pared 0 bases from V and 0 bases from J, leaving 14 bases between. Germline assignment: CDR1 MNHNS and CDR2 SASEGT.

This clone was seen more than once but under ten times. The chain is built from TRBV4-1 and TRBJ1-2; 9 positions agree with TRBD1. CDR3 length: 14 amino acids. The germline V gene encodes CDR1 MGHRA and CDR2 YSYEKL. V was clipped by 4 bases and J by 5 bases; unmatched bases: 5. CDR3 nucleotide sequence: TGCGCCAGCAGCCGGGACAGGGTAGGGTATGGCTACACCTTC. It translates to CASSRDRVGYGYTF.

The gene calls are TRBV6-6 and TRBJ1-1, with TRBD1 matching over 9 bases. The junction had 6 bases not matched to a gene; V was cut back by 2 bases and J by 2 bases. CDR3 length equals 16 residues. The germline gives CDR1 MNHNY, CDR2 SVGAGI (reference sequence). CDR3 in amino acids: CASSYVQDRGNTEAFF. CDR3 DNA sequence: TGTGCCAGCAGTTACGTTCAGGACAGGGGAAACACTGAAGCTTTCTTT.

This clone has just one count. The genes are TRBV6-5 and TRBJ1-2; 8 bases match TRBD1. The CDR3 is made up of 15 amino acids. V lost 10 bases to trimming and J lost 1 base; unmatched junction nucleotides: 11. Per the germline V gene, CDR1 is MNHEY and CDR2 is SVGAGI. DNA of the CDR3: TGTGCCACCGCCGACAGGGGACCCCGTAACTATGGCTACACCTTC. Translating it yields CATADRGPRNYGYTF.

V usage is TRBV7-2 and J usage is TRBJ1-5; D is unresolved. The CDR3 runs 15 residues. Trimming pared 2 bases from V and 7 bases from J, leaving 15 bases between. Germline loops: CDR1 SGHTA, CDR2 FQGNSA. CDR3: CASSLFTGKEQPQHF. For the CDR3, the DNA is TGTGCCAGCAGCTTATTTACGGGGAAAGAGCAGCCCCAGCATTTT. The complete variable domain, with remaining parts taken from reference TRBV7-2 and TRBJ1-5, reads GAGVSQSPSNKVTEKGKDVELRCDPISGHTALYWYRQSLGQGLEFLIYFQGNSAPDKSGLPSDRFSAERTGGSVSTLTIQRTQQEDSAVYLCASSLFTGKEQPQHFGDGTRLSIL.

The J gene is TRBJ2-5, the V gene TRBV5-5, with TRBD1 identical over 9 bases. V dropped 3 bases and J dropped 0; count of bases not matched to a gene: 3. This CDR3 has 15 amino acids. Germline V gene data show CDR1 as SGHKS and CDR2 as YYEKEE (reference sequence). This chain's CDR3 is CASSWGQGYQETQYF. Here the CDR3 DNA reads TGTGCCAGCAGCTGGGGACAGGGCTACCAAGAGACCCAGTACTTC.

The chain uses TRBV3-1 (or the pseudogene TRBV3-2) and TRBJ1-3; D might be TRBD1 (6 bases). V lost 0 bases and J lost 0, with 12 bases in between. Per germline, CDR1 LGHDT and CDR2 YNNKEL (reference sequence). The CDR3 is 17 amino acids. DNA for the CDR3: TGTGCCAGCAGCCAAGATGGGACAAGGACCTCTGGAAACACCATATATTTT. Translation: CASSQDGTRTSGNTIYF.

The genes are TRBV6-5 and TRBJ2-1, with TRBD2 matching 10 bases. Germline CDR1 and CDR2: MNHEY and SVGAGI. J lost 4 bases, V lost 6 bases, and 6 bases had no gene match. The CDR3 contains 15 residues. CDR3 bases: TGTGCCAGCAGCCGCCTAGCGGGGGTATACAATGAGCAGTTCTTC. This codes for CASSRLAGVYNEQFF.

The V call is TRBV7-9, the J call TRBJ1-2; 7 bases match TRBD1. With 1 base clipped from V and 8 bases from J, the junction kept 4 bases outside the gene matches. This CDR3 has 13 amino acids. Looked up from germline, CDR1 is SEHNR and CDR2 is FQNEAQ (reference sequence). For the CDR3, the DNA is TGTGCCAGCAGCTTAGGACAGGGAGGAGGCTACACCTTC. Translating it yields CASSLGQGGGYTF.

The V call is TRBV7-9, the J call TRBJ1-1; 9 nucleotides agree with TRBD1. V trimming: 5 bases; J trimming: 9 bases; junction bases outside the gene matches: 16. The CDR3 loop spans 16 amino acids. Per germline, CDR1 SEHNR and CDR2 FQNEAQ (reference sequence). CDR3 sequence reads: CASSPIGDRVTRKAFF. The CDR3 bases are TGTGCCAGCAGCCCCATCGGGGACAGGGTCACCCGGAAAGCTTTCTTT. The variable domain in full, with the rest retrieved from reference TRBV7-9 and TRBJ1-1, is DTGVSQNPRHKITKRGQNVTFRCDPISEHNRLYWYRQTLGQGPEFLTYFQNEAQLEKSRLLSDRFSAERPKGSFSTLEIQRTEQGDSAMYLCASSPIGDRVTRKAFFGQGTRLTVV.

V gene TRBV6-5 combines with J gene TRBJ1-6; D might be TRBD1 (6 bases). The CDR3 spans 15 residues. Deletions cut 6 bases from V and 2 bases from J, with 11 bases between. Germline CDR1 is MNHEY and CDR2 is SVGAGI. This CDR3 reads CASRTGGPYNSPLHF. The CDR3 DNA sequence: TGTGCCAGCAGGACGGGGGGGCCCTATAATTCACCCCTCCACTTT.